This record concerns one TCR beta chain sequence. This specimen belongs to a study of blood T cell repertoires in COVID-19. On the study more broadly: Acute and convalescent COVID-19 specimens originated in the United States, Italy and Spain. T cells, B-cell-depleted T cells, or PBMCs supplied cDNA or gDNA.

How the authors handled the data: Amplification with reference gene primers provided the estimates of nucleated cell counts. Method: immunoSEQ multiplex PCR; TCRdb's copy keeps in-frame clones and lacks some. The V and J calls and clone size were taken over from that table, and D and trimming were inferred from the DNA. The table shows about 230,000 clones, with roughly 84% occurring only once. The clonotype comes from a man between 40 and 49 years old with acute or convalescent COVID-19. The sequenced sample consisted of peripheral blood.

For the CDR3, the DNA is TGTGCCATCAGTGAGTTGAATCCAGGGGGCGAGGCTTTCTTT. Encoded protein: CAISELNPGGEAFF. The chain recombines TRBV10-3 with TRBJ1-1, with 8 positions matching TRBD1. The CDR3 is 14 residues long. Germline V gene sequence: CDR1 ENHRY, CDR2 SYGVKD. V lost 1 base and J lost 11; bases outside the gene matches: 9.